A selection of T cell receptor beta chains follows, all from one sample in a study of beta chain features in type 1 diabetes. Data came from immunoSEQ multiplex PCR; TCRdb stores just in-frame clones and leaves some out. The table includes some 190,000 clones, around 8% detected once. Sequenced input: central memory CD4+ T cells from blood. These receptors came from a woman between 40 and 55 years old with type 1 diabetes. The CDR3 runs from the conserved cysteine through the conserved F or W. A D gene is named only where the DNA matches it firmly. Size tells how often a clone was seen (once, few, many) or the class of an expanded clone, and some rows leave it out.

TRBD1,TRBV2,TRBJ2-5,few,CASRRDRVDQETQYF,TGTGCCAGCAGGAGGGACAGGGTCGACCAAGAGACCCAGTACTTC
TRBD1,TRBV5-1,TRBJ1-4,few,CASSLAPGGTNEKLFF,TGCGCCAGCAGCTTGGCCCCAGGGGGCACTAATGAAAAACTGTTTTTT
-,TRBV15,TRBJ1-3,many,CATSRDKGNRDTIYF,TGTGCCACCAGCAGAGATAAGGGGAATAGAGACACCATATATTTT
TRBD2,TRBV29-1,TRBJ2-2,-,CSGGEYRNTGELFF,TGCAGTGGGGGGGAGTACAGGAACACCGGGGAGCTGTTTTTT
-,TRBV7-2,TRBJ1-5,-,CASSSAGQTQHF,TGTGCCAGCAGCTCCGCCGGACAAACCCAGCATTTT
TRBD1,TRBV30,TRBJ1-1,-,CAWDRVSTEAFF,TGTGCCTGGGACAGGGTCAGCACTGAAGCTTTCTTT
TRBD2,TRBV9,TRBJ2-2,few,CASSVTSGYTGELFF,TGTGCCAGCAGCGTCACTAGCGGTTACACCGGGGAGCTGTTTTTT
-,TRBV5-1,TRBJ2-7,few,CASSLGGGQEQYF,TGCGCCAGCAGCTTGGGTGGAGGGCAAGAGCAGTACTTC
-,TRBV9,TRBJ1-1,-,CASSVGRVTEAFF,TGTGCCAGCAGCGTAGGGCGGGTCACTGAAGCTTTCTTT
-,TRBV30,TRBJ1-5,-,CAWSAGGEGQPQHF,TGTGCCTGGAGTGCCGGGGGGGAAGGTCAGCCCCAGCATTTT
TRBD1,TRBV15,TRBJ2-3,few,CATSSRQGEADTQYF,TGTGCCACCAGCAGTAGACAGGGGGAAGCAGATACGCAGTATTTT
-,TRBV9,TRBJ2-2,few,CASSPRGADTGELFF,TGTGCCAGCAGCCCCCGGGGGGCAGACACCGGGGAGCTGTTTTTT
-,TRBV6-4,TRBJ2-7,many,CASRTQGYEQYF,TGTGCCAGCAGGACACAGGGCTACGAGCAGTACTTC
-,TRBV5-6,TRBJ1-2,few,CASAGPREGGYGYTF,TGTGCCAGCGCGGGGCCCCGGGAGGGAGGCTATGGCTACACCTTC
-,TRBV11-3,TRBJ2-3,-,CASSLDRGTDTQYF,TGTGCCAGCAGCTTAGACCGAGGCACAGATACGCAGTATTTT
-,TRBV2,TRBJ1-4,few,CASSPGQTALLLEKLFF,TGTGCCAGCAGTCCCGGACAGACCGCCCTCCTATTAGAAAAACTGTTTTTT
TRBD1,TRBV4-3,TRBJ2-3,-,CATRDRGADTQYF,TGCGCCACCCGGGACAGGGGAGCAGATACGCAGTATTTT
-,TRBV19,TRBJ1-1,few,CASEKLRGTEAFF,TGTGCCAGCGAAAAACTGAGGGGGACTGAAGCTTTCTTT
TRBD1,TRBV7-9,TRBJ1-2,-,CASSSSDRGRSGYTF,TGTGCCAGCAGCTCCTCGGACAGGGGGCGAAGTGGCTACACCTTC
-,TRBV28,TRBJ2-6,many,CASTRSSGANVLTF,TGTGCCAGCACACGGAGCTCTGGGGCCAACGTCCTGACTTTC
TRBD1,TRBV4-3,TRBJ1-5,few,CASSQERQGAAQPQHF,TGCGCCAGCAGCCAAGAAAGACAGGGCGCGGCTCAGCCCCAGCATTTT
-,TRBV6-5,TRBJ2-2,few,CASRSLDSGELFF,TGTGCCAGCAGGTCGTTAGATTCCGGGGAGCTGTTTTTT
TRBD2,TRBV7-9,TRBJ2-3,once,CASSPSGSRTDTQYF,TGTGCCAGCAGCCCTAGCGGATCTCGCACAGATACGCAGTATTTT
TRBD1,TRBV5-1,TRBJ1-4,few,CASSPGTEGQLFF,TGCGCCAGCAGCCCGGGGACAGAAGGACAACTGTTTTTT
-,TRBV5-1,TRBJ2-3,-,CASSFPESDTQYF,TGCGCCAGCAGCTTTCCAGAATCAGATACGCAGTATTTT
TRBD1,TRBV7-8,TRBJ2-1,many,CASRLRAGTGVPEQFF,TGTGCCAGCCGCCTCAGGGCCGGGACAGGGGTTCCTGAGCAGTTCTTC
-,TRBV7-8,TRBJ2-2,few,CASSFGQWNTGELFF,TGTGCCAGCAGCTTCGGACAGTGGAACACCGGGGAGCTGTTTTTT
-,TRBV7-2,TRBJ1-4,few,CASSATQGSGNEKLFF,TGTGCCAGCAGCGCAACTCAGGGATCGGGTAATGAAAAACTGTTTTTT
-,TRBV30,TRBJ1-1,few,CAWTKLNTEAFF,TGTGCCTGGACTAAACTGAACACTGAAGCTTTCTTT
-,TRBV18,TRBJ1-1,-,CASSPRGSNTEAFF,TGTGCCAGCTCACCACGCGGGTCGAACACTGAAGCTTTCTTT
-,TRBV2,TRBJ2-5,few,CASSEGVSVETQYF,TGTGCCAGCAGTGAAGGGGTTAGCGTCGAGACCCAGTACTTC
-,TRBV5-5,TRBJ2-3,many,CASSSQTGPTDTQYF,TGTGCCAGCAGCTCCCAGACAGGACCTACAGATACGCAGTATTTT